This T cell receptor beta chain originates from a study of shared clonotypes between healthy human individuals. The germline V gene encodes CDR1 SGHNT and CDR2 YYREEE (reference sequence). V was clipped by 4 bases and J by 5 bases; unmatched bases: 17. CDR3 length: 17 amino acids. Libraries were prepared by immunoSEQ multiplex PCR; TCRdb keeps only in-frame clonotypes and omits some of them. The sample yields about 2.4 million clones, approximately 94% seen once. The clonotype comes from a man between 18 and 35 years old in good health. This rearrangement joins TRBV5-4 to TRBJ1-1; TRBD1 aligns across 7 bases. Material: naive CD4+ T cells sorted from blood. Stated subset: CD45RA+ positively selected. CDR3 protein: CASSARGRGSRVTEAFF. CDR3 bases: TGTGCCAGCAGCGCCAGGGGCAGGGGGAGTAGGGTAACTGAAGCTTTCTTT.